This entry lists 20 T cell receptor beta chains sequenced from one sample in a study of T-cell reconstitution after alpha-beta-depleted transplantation in children. Preparation of the TCRbeta library used unique molecular identifiers. TCRdb used MiXCR to reprocess the PCR reads, holding one entry per CDR3 protein. The sample contains some 400,000 distinct CDR3 sequences, about 20% of which appear only once. This sample comprised PBMCs from the stem cell graft donor, obtained from the stem cell graft. Receptor source: a human donor who donated a stem cell graft to a child with acute myeloid leukemia.

This clonotype has only a few counts. The chain carries TRBV29-1 and TRBJ2-7, with D possibly being TRBD1 or TRBD2 (5 bases each). The CDR3 is 13 amino acids. V dropped 5 bases and J dropped 0 bases, with 11 bases sitting between them. Germline V CDR1 and CDR2: SQVTM, ANQGSEA. The CDR3 DNA sequence: TGCAGCGTTAGAGGGGCAGCCTCCTACGAGCAGTACTTC. This encodes CSVRGAASYEQYF.

The rearrangement uses TRBV12-3 or TRBV12-4 and TRBJ1-5; TRBD1 agrees at 8 bases. V lost 7 bases, J lost 11 bases, and 13 bases stayed unmatched. The CDR3 sequence is 14 residues long. The CDR3 DNA follows: TGTGCCAGCACCTCTGGGACAGGTTACTTGTCCCAGCATTTT. Residues: CASTSGTGYLSQHF.

V and J are TRBV5-5 and TRBJ2-7, with D tentatively TRBD1 or TRBD2 (5 bases each). Germline CDR1 is SGHKS and CDR2 is YYEKEE (reference sequence). V shed 4 bases and J shed 0 bases, with 14 bases lying between them. The CDR3 is 15 amino acids. CDR3 sequence (DNA): TGTGCCAGCAGCACCGGGGCAGTCGACTCCTACGAGCAGTACTTC. Translation: CASSTGAVDSYEQYF. Together with reference TRBV5-5 and TRBJ2-7, the CDR3 gives the full variable domain: DAGVTQSPTHLIKTRGQQVTLRCSPISGHKSVSWYQQVLGQGPQFIFQYYEKEERGRGNFPDRFSARQFPNYSSELNVNALLLGDSALYLCASSTGAVDSYEQYFGPGTRLTVT.

This clonotype turned up a few times. J is TRBJ2-1 and V is TRBV9; D perhaps matches TRBD1 (5 bases). This CDR3 is 15 amino acids long. With 3 bases removed from V and 7 bases from J, the gap between germline ends came to 17 bases. The germline V gene encodes CDR1 SGDLS and CDR2 YYNGEE. CDR3 nucleotide sequence: TGTGCCAGCAGCGCCCTGCTAAAGGGGTGGAATGAGCAGTTCTTC. It translates to CASSALLKGWNEQFF.

This chain uses TRBV5-1 with TRBJ2-3; no clear D. The CDR3 totals 12 residues. V shed 2 bases and J shed 4 bases, with 5 bases lying between them. Germline lookup yields CDR1 SGHRS and CDR2 YFSETQ. The CDR3 protein is CASSFGPDTQYF. The DNA of the CDR3 is TGCGCCAGCAGCTTCGGGCCAGATACGCAGTATTTT.

This clonotype appeared a single time. The J gene is TRBJ2-7, the V gene TRBV19; D is unresolved. The germline V and J ends were trimmed by 10 bases and 6 bases, with 19 bases remaining between them. The V gene's germline CDR1 is LNHDA and CDR2 SQIVND (reference sequence). The CDR3 covers 13 residues. The CDR3 region has the DNA TGTGCCACCCAACCCGGCTGGAGATCCGAGCAGTACTTC. The encoded protein is CATQPGWRSEQYF.

This clonotype appeared a few times. This sequence joins TRBV15 and TRBJ2-3; 9 nucleotides agree with TRBD2. From germline, CDR1 is LNHNV and CDR2 YYDKDF (reference sequence). This CDR3 has 16 residues. V dropped 4 bases and J dropped 4; count of bases not matched to a gene: 9. CDR3 nucleotides: TGTGCCACCAGCACAGGGACTAGCCTTGGTTCAGATACGCAGTATTTT. This gives the protein CATSTGTSLGSDTQYF.

This CDR3 is CASSQVSGTFKEQFF. DNA for the CDR3: TGTGCCAGCAGCCAAGTTAGCGGAACTTTCAAGGAGCAGTTCTTC. J is TRBJ2-1 and V is TRBV4-2, with D perhaps TRBD2 (6 bases). The CDR3 spans 15 residues. Germline V gene data show CDR1 as LGHNA and CDR2 as YNFKEQ. Trimming pared 1 base from V and 10 bases from J, leaving 17 bases between.

The CDR3 reads CASKTGLTSNEQYF. The CDR3, as DNA: TGTGCCAGCAAAACAGGCCTAACTAGCAACGAGCAGTACTTC. This chain connects TRBV6-2 or TRBV6-3 to TRBJ2-7, with D possibly matching TRBD2 (6 bases). The ends were cut back, 7 bases at V and 5 bases at J, with 18 bases in the middle. CDR1 is MNHEY, CDR2 SVGEGT, per germline. The CDR3 is 14 residues long.

This chain joins TRBV15 and TRBJ2-3; no definite D call. V dropped 0 bases and J dropped 0 bases, with 16 bases sitting between them. Per germline, CDR1 LNHNV and CDR2 YYDKDF (reference sequence). CDR3 length equals 18 residues. The CDR3 is CATSRDLWNRRSTDTQYF. In nucleotides, the CDR3 is TGTGCCACCAGCAGAGATCTCTGGAACAGACGAAGCACAGATACGCAGTATTTT.

V is TRBV7-9 and J is TRBJ2-1; the match to TRBD2 covers 12 bases. This CDR3 region has 16 residues. CDR1 SEHNR and CDR2 FQNEAQ come from the germline V gene (reference sequence). V shed 5 bases, J shed 3 bases, and the junction held 5 bases outside the gene matches. CDR3 protein: CASSRGLAGFYNEQFF. Here the CDR3 DNA reads TGTGCCAGCAGCCGAGGACTAGCGGGATTCTACAATGAGCAGTTCTTC.

V and J are TRBV4-1 and TRBJ1-1, with D maybe TRBD1 (5 bases). The CDR3 length is 14 residues. Trimming removed 4 bases from V and 0 bases from J, with 9 bases in between. In germline, CDR1 is MGHRA, CDR2 YSYEKL. DNA for the CDR3: TGCGCCAGCAGCCTAGGGGACCTGAACACTGAAGCTTTCTTT. Translating gives CASSLGDLNTEAFF.

This clonotype occurred many times. The V and J genes are TRBV20-1 and TRBJ2-1; D might be TRBD2 (5 bases). CDR1 is DFQATT and CDR2 is SNEGSKA in the germline V gene (reference sequence). Trimming left V 6 bases short and J 0 bases short, with 12 bases between. The CDR3 totals 14 residues. CDR3 protein: CSALSGSSYNEQFF. The CDR3 nucleotides are TGCAGTGCCTTAAGCGGAAGCTCCTACAATGAGCAGTTCTTC.

There are many counts of this clonotype. The genes are TRBV24-1 and TRBJ2-5, with D tentatively TRBD1 (5 bases). Trimming shortened V by 2 bases and J by 3 bases, and 15 bases separated the two germline ends. Germline CDR1 reads KGHDR; CDR2 reads SFDVKD. The CDR3 consists of 16 residues. The CDR3 loop reads CATSDWGSKGEETQYF. CDR3 nucleotide sequence: TGTGCCACCAGTGATTGGGGAAGTAAAGGGGAAGAGACCCAGTACTTC.

In its sample, this clonotype was seen many times. The rearrangement joins TRBV20-1 to TRBJ1-2; 9 positions agree with TRBD1. The germline CDR1 and CDR2 sequences are DFQATT and SNEGSKA (reference sequence). The V segment lost 0 bases and the J segment 8 bases; nucleotides outside the gene matches: 10. CDR3 length: 15 amino acids. CDR3 residues: CSARDLTGGELGYTF. DNA for the CDR3: TGCAGTGCTAGAGATCTCACAGGGGGCGAGTTGGGCTACACCTTC.

In this sample, this clonotype turned up many times. The chain is built from TRBV29-1 and TRBJ1-2, with D perhaps TRBD1 (6 bases). This CDR3 has 13 amino acids. Germline V CDR1 and CDR2: SQVTM, ANQGSEA. The V end was cut by 1 base, the J end by 7 bases, with 13 bases between. CDR3 nucleotide sequence: TGCAGCGTTGAAGTGGCCAGGGGAGGTGGCTACACCTTC. Residues: CSVEVARGGGYTF.

CDR3: CASSPTQGAQGYTF. The CDR3 DNA is TGTGCCAGCAGTCCCACACAGGGGGCGCAGGGCTACACCTTC. This chain links TRBV27 with TRBJ1-2; 9 positions agree with TRBD1. The V gene's germline CDR1 is MNHEY and CDR2 SMNVEV (reference sequence). V lost 5 bases and J lost 8; bases outside the gene matches: 9. CDR3 length: 14 amino acids.

This clonotype was observed a handful of times. This sequence joins TRBV28 and TRBJ1-2, with no clear D. This CDR3 contains 13 residues. The germline V gene has CDR1 MDHEN and CDR2 SYDVKM. The V and J ends lost 4 bases and 3 bases respectively, with 9 bases between them. CDR3 in DNA: TGTGCCAGCAGTTCCGGGAACCACTATGGCTACACCTTC. The encoded protein is CASSSGNHYGYTF.

The chain joins TRBV7-2 to TRBJ2-7, with 8 bases lining up with TRBD2. The V gene end was trimmed by 6 bases and the J gene end by 3 bases; junction bases not matched to a gene: 10. Germline values: CDR1 SGHTA, CDR2 FQGNSA. The CDR3 extends over 15 amino acids. The CDR3, as DNA: TGTGCCAGCAGTCTTAGCGGGGCCGGAGGCTACGAGCAGTACTTC. Translating it yields CASSLSGAGGYEQYF.

The chain links TRBV27 to TRBJ2-6; no reliable D call. The CDR3 covers 14 residues. The germline CDR1 and CDR2 sequences are MNHEY and SMNVEV (reference sequence). Trimming removed 3 bases from V and 4 bases from J, with 7 bases in between. DNA of the CDR3: TGTGCCAGCAGTTTGCAGGCGGGGGCCAACGTCCTGACTTTC. As protein: CASSLQAGANVLTF.